The table lists the clone carrying this T cell receptor (beta chain) with a count of one. Antigen unknown. With random hexamers, reverse transcription was performed on about 0.5 to 1 ug of RNA. Amplification of TCR beta CDR3 used immunoSEQ multiplex PCR across 54 Vbeta and 13 Jbeta. Using its own MiXCR run on the immunoSEQ multiplex PCR reads, TCRdb lists one record per CDR3 protein. The sample holds about 300,000 distinct CDR3 sequences, about nine tenths seen once. This specimen comes from a study of CD8 T cells in Susac syndrome. Study-level findings and limits: Only a relatively small number of individuals were included in the TCR sequencing and HLA analysis.

Germline-derived CDR1 and CDR2 are MNHEY and SMNVEV (reference sequence). V dropped 5 bases and J dropped 1; count of bases not matched to a gene: 7. The CDR3 runs 17 residues. The receptor's source is a human donor with multiple sclerosis. The chain is built from TRBV27 and TRBJ2-3; TRBD1 aligns across 12 bases. Sequenced: CD8+ T cells from PBMCs. CDR3 sequence: CASSLLGQGAGTDTQYF. The CDR3 region has the DNA TGTGCCAGCAGTCTCCTGGGACAGGGGGCTGGCACAGATACGCAGTATTTT.